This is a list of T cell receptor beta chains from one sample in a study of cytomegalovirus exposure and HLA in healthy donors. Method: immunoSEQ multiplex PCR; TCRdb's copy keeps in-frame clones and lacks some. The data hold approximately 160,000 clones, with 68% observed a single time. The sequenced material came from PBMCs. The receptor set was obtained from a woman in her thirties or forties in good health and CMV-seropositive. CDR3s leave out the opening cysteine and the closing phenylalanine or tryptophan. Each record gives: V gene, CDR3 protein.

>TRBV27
ASSLRGQLDLSYEQY
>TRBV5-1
ASSLTGGFNEKLF
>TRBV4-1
ASSPNAETQY
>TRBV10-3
AIRAGSDTQY
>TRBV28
ASKGRAGGGHYNEQF
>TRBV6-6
ASSYVLSSGANVLT
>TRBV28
ASSGQSSYNEQF
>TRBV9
ASSVIRGTGQETQY
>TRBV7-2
ASGRDRGSEKLF
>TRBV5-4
ASSLDRGFNYGYT
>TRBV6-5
ASSRSGITYEQY
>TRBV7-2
ASSGHPQEKLF
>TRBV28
ASSGQHNEQF
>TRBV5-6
ASSPGQGRKQF
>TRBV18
ASSPFNSGQASSYNSPLH
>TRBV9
ASSKGLAGVGETQY
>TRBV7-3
ASSSGQGRETQY
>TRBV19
ASSRTGRTEAF
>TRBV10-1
ASSGQVAYEQY
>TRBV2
ASKPGQDYGYT
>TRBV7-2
ASSLGGTDTYEQY
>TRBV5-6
ASSPIPASQETQY
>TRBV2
ASSEVAFLAGGETQY
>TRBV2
ASSGDSSYNSPLH
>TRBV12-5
ASGLGLAPTDTQY
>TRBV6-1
ASSDRVFYGYT
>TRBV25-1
ASSGSSEKLF
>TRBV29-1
SVVGRQVRSTEAF
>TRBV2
ASSGGTERTGGYGNQPQH
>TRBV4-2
ASSHLQGGRASNEQF
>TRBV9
ASSPDGGGETQY
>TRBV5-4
ASSRGGSLDYGYT
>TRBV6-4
ASRLFRDCGGANVLT
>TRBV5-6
ASSEDNRGNIQY
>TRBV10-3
AISPTLGQGNNEQF
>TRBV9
ASSPGTIQETQY
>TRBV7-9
ASSLVWQKGNTIY
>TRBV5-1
ASSLGLTTYNEQF
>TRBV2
ASSPQRKDSLSYQPQN
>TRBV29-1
SVDRGNTEAF
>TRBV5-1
ASSLRTPQETQY
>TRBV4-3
ASSQAPIGGGYNEQF
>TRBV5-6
ASSLVTRAVSEAF
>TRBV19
ASSTQGSNEKLF
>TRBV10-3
AIRQGATYEQY
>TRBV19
ASSPFDVGHNERF
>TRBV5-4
ASSPSTSSDEQF
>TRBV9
ASSVVPSSYEQY
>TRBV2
ASTPQYEQY
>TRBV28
ASSSGTSTDTQY
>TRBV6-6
ASSSQVPSNTGELF
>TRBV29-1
SVESRVRSTNTGELF
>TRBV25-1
ASSEDRGGTEAF
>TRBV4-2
ASSQETSGGPQQY
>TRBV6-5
ASSYSRALSYEQY
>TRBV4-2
ASRVGLSTDTQY
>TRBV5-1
ASSPRQGATYEQY
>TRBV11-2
ASSDTDRGSSGANVLT